This TCR beta chain was retrieved from a study of control samples from healthy donors and cancer patients. Looked up from germline, CDR1 is MNHEY and CDR2 is SVGEGT. The V gene lost 4 bases and the J gene lost 4 bases, with 7 bases spanning the gap. The CDR3 is 12 residues long. Libraries were prepared by immunoSEQ multiplex PCR; TCRdb keeps only in-frame clonotypes and omits some of them. The sample consists of roughly 38,000 clones, over 80% of them appearing once. The rearrangement links TRBV6-2 or TRBV6-3 to TRBJ1-1, with unresolved D. The sample taken for sequencing was blood. This receptor was taken from a man between 60 and 75 years old in good health. DNA of the CDR3: TGTGCCAGCAGTTGGTACCGCACTGAAGCTTTCTTT. This gives the protein CASSWYRTEAFF.